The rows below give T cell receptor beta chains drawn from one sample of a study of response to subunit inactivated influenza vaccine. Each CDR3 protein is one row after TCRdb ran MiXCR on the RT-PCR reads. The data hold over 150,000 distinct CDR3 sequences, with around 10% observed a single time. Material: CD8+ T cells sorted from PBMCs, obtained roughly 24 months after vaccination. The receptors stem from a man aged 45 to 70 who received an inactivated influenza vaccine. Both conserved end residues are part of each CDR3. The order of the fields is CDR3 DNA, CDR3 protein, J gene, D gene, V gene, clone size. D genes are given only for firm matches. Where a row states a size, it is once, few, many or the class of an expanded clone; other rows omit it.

DNA: TGCGCCAGCAGATCCGTTGGAGGGGGCACTGAAGCTTTCTTT; CDR3: CASRSVGGGTEAFF; J: TRBJ1-1; D: .; V: TRBV5-1; size: few
DNA: TGTGCCAGCAGCCATTCGACGGACTCTGGAAACACCATATATTTT; CDR3: CASSHSTDSGNTIYF; J: TRBJ1-3; D: .; V: TRBV12-3/TRBV12-4; size: many
DNA: TGTGCCAGCAGTTTTGCCAGGCCCCACAATGAGCAGTTCTTC; CDR3: CASSFARPHNEQFF; J: TRBJ2-1; D: .; V: TRBV12-3/TRBV12-4; size: many
DNA: TGTGCCAGCAGCCCGGGACTAGGATCCTACGAGCAGTACTTC; CDR3: CASSPGLGSYEQYF; J: TRBJ2-7; D: TRBD2; V: TRBV7-9; size: .
DNA: TGCGCCAGCAGCCAAGCCAATCAGAATGAGCAGTTCTTC; CDR3: CASSQANQNEQFF; J: TRBJ2-1; D: .; V: TRBV4-1; size: few
DNA: TGTGCCACCAGCAGAGAGAATTATAGCAATCAGCCCCAGCATTTT; CDR3: CATSRENYSNQPQHF; J: TRBJ1-5; D: .; V: TRBV15; size: few
DNA: TGTGCCAGCAGCCCCCCGGAGGGGGAGCTGTTTTTT; CDR3: CASSPPEGELFF; J: TRBJ2-2; D: .; V: TRBV12-3/TRBV12-4; size: many
DNA: TGTGCCAGCAGCTCGAGAGGGGTTTCCTACGAGCAGTACTTC; CDR3: CASSSRGVSYEQYF; J: TRBJ2-7; D: .; V: TRBV5-6; size: .
DNA: TGTGCCAGCAGCCAGACAAAGTACTCCTACAATGAGCAGTTCTTC; CDR3: CASSQTKYSYNEQFF; J: TRBJ2-1; D: .; V: TRBV4-2; size: few
DNA: TGTGCCAGCAGTCGGACTAGCGGGGGCCCCAGGGACGAGCAGTACTTC; CDR3: CASSRTSGGPRDEQYF; J: TRBJ2-7; D: TRBD2; V: TRBV12-3/TRBV12-4; size: many
DNA: TGCGCCAGCAGCCGGTCTGATGCGGGAGGGTACGAGCAGTACTTC; CDR3: CASSRSDAGGYEQYF; J: TRBJ2-7; D: TRBD2; V: TRBV4-1; size: .
DNA: TGCGCCAGCAGCTTTGACCACACGAACACTGAAGCTTTCTTT; CDR3: CASSFDHTNTEAFF; J: TRBJ1-1; D: .; V: TRBV5-1; size: .
DNA: TGCGCCAGCAGCCAAGACGGCGGGGGCCACGTGAAGACCCAGTACTTC; CDR3: CASSQDGGGHVKTQYF; J: TRBJ2-5; D: .; V: TRBV4-3; size: .
DNA: TGTGCCAGCAGTGGGGAGACCCAGTACTTC; CDR3: CASSGETQYF; J: TRBJ2-5; D: .; V: TRBV12-3/TRBV12-4; size: many
DNA: TGTGCCAGCAGCTTAGGTGGGACTCCAAAGGTCTTC; CDR3: CASSLGGTPKVF; J: TRBJ2-1; D: .; V: TRBV7-9; size: few
DNA: TGCGCCAGCAGCCTCCAAAGTAGTCCTAACTATGGCTACACCTTC; CDR3: CASSLQSSPNYGYTF; J: TRBJ1-2; D: .; V: TRBV4-1; size: many
DNA: TGTGCCACCAGCAGAGTTCCAAGCACTAATGAAAAACTGTTTTTT; CDR3: CATSRVPSTNEKLFF; J: TRBJ1-4; D: .; V: TRBV15; size: few
DNA: TGTGCCAGTTCAACCGATGTGGAGCAAGAGACCCAGTACTTC; CDR3: CASSTDVEQETQYF; J: TRBJ2-5; D: .; V: TRBV19; size: many
DNA: TGTGCCAGCAGTTTATTACTAGCGGGAAACAATGAGCAGTTCTTC; CDR3: CASSLLLAGNNEQFF; J: TRBJ2-1; D: TRBD2; V: TRBV12-3/TRBV12-4; size: .
DNA: TGTGCCAGCAGCTTAAACCCCATGAGCTCCTACAATGAGCAGTTCTTC; CDR3: CASSLNPMSSYNEQFF; J: TRBJ2-1; D: .; V: TRBV11-2; size: many
DNA: TGCAGTGCTAGTGGACAGGGGGTGATCTACGAGCAGTACTTC; CDR3: CSASGQGVIYEQYF; J: TRBJ2-7; D: TRBD1; V: TRBV20-1; size: .
DNA: TGCAGTGCTAGAGGTCACAGTCAAGAGACCCAGTACTTC; CDR3: CSARGHSQETQYF; J: TRBJ2-5; D: .; V: TRBV20-1; size: few
DNA: TGTGCCAGCCGACACGACAGGGGTCGAGCTAATGAAAAACTGTTTTTT; CDR3: CASRHDRGRANEKLFF; J: TRBJ1-4; D: TRBD1; V: TRBV27; size: few
DNA: TGTGCCAGCAGCCCCGATCCTATAGCGGGAGCGGGATACAATGAGCAGTTCTTC; CDR3: CASSPDPIAGAGYNEQFF; J: TRBJ2-1; D: TRBD2; V: TRBV5-6; size: many
DNA: TGCGCCAGCAGCCATAAACTAGCGGGAGTTGGAGATACGCAGTATTTT; CDR3: CASSHKLAGVGDTQYF; J: TRBJ2-3; D: TRBD2; V: TRBV4-3; size: .
DNA: TGCAGCGTTGTGACTAGCGGTAGCACAGATACGCAGTATTTT; CDR3: CSVVTSGSTDTQYF; J: TRBJ2-3; D: TRBD2; V: TRBV29-1; size: few